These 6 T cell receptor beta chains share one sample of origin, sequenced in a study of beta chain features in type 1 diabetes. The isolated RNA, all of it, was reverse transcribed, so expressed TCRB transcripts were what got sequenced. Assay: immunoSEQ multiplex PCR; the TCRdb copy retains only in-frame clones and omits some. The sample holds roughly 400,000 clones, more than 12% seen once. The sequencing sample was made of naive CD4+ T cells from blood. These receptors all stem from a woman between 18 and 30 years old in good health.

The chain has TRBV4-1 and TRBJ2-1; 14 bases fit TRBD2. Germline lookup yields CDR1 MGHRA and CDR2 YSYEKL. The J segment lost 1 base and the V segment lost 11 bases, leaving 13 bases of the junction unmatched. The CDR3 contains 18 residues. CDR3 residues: CASTRGRLAGGSYNEQFF. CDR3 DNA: TGCGCCTCTACACGTGGGCGACTAGCGGGAGGGTCCTACAATGAGCAGTTCTTC.

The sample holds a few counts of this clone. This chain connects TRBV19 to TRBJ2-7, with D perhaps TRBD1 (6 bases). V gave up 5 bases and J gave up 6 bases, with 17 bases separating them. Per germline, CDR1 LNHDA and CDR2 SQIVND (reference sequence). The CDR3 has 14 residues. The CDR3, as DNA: TGTGCCAGTAGTCTTGTGGGGGCCCGCGCCGAGCAGTACTTC. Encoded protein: CASSLVGARAEQYF. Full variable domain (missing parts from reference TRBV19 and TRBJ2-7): DGGITQSPKYLFRKEGQNVTLSCEQNLNHDAMYWYRQDPGQGLRLIYYSQIVNDFQKGDIAEGYSVSREKKESFPLTVTSAQKNPTAFYLCASSLVGARAEQYFGPGTRLTVT.

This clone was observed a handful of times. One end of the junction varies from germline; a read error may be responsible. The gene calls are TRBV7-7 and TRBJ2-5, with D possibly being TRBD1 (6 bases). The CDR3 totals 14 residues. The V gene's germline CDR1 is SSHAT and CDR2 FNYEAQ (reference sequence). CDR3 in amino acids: CASSRGQLQETQYF. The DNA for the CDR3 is TGTGCTAGCAGCCGCGGACAGCTCCAAGAGACCCAGTACTTC.

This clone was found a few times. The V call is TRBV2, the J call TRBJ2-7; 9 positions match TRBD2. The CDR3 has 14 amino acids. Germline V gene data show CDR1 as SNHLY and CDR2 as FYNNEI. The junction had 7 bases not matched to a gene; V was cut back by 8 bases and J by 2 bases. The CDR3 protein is CASRGASGAYEQYF. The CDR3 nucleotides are TGTGCCAGCCGAGGGGCTAGCGGGGCCTACGAGCAGTACTTC. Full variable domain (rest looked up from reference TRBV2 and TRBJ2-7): EPEVTQTPSHQVTQMGQEVILRCVPISNHLYFYWYRQILGQKVEFLVSFYNNEISEKSEIFDDQFSVERPDGSNFTLKIRSTKLEDSAMYFCASRGASGAYEQYFGPGTRLTVT.

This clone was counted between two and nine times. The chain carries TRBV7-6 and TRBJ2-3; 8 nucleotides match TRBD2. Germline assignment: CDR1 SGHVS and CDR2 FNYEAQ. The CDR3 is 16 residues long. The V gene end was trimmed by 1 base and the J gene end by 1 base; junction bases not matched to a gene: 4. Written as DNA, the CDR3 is TGTGCCAGCAGCTTAGTGCGGGAGGTTGGCACAGATACGCAGTATTTT. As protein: CASSLVREVGTDTQYF.

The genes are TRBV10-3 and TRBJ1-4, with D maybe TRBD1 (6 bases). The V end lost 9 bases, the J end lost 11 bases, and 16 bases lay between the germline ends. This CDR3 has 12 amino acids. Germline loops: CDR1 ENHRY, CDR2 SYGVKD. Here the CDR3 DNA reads TGTGCCATAGGGACCGGAAGGGGGAAACTGTTTTTT. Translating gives CAIGTGRGKLFF.